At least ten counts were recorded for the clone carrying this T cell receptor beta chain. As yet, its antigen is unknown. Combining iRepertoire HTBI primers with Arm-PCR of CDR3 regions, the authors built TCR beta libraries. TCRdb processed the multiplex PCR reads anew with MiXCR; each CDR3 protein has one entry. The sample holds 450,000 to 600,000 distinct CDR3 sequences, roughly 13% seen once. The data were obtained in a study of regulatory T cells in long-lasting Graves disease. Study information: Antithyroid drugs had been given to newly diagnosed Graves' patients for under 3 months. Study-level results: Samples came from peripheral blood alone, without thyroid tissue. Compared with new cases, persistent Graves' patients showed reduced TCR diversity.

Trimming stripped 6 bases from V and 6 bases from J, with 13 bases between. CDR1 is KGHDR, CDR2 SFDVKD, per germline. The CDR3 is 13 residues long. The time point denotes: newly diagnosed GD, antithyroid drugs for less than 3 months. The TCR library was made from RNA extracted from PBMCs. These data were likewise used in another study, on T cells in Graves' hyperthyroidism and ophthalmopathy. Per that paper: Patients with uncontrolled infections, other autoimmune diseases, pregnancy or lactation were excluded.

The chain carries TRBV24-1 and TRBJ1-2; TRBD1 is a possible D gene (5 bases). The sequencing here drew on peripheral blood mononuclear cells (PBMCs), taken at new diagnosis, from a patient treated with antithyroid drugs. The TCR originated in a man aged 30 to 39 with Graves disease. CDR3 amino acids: CATSLGDRNGYTF. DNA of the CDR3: TGTGCCACCAGTCTGGGGGACCGGAATGGCTACACCTTC.